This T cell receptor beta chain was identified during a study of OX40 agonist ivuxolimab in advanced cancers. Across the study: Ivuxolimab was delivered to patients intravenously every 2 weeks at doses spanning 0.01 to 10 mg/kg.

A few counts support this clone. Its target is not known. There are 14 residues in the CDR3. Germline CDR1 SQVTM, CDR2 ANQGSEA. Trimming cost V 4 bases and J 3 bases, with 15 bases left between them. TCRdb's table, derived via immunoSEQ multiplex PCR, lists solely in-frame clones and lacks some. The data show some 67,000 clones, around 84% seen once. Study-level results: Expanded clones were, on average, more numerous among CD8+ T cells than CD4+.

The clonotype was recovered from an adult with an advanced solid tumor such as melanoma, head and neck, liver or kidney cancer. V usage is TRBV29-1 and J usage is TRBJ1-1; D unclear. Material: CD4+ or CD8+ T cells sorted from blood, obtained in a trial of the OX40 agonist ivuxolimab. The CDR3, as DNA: TGCAGCGTTGTCATCCAGATTTCGGACACTGAAGCTTTCTTT. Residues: CSVVIQISDTEAFF.